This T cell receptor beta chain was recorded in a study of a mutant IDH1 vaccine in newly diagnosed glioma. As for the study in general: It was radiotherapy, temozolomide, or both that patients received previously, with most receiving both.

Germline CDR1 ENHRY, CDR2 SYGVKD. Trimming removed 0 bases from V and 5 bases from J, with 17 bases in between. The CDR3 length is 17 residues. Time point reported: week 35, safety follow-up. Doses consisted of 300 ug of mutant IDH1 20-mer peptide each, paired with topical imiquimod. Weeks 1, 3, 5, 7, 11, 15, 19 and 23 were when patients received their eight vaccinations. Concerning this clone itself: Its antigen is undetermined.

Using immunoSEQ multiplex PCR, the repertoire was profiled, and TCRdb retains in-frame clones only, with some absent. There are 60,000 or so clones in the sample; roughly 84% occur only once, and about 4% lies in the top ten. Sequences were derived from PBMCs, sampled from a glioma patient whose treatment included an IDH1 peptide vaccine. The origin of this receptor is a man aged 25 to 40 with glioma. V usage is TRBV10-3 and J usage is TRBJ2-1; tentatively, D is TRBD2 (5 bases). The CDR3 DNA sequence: TGTGCCATCAGTGAGTCTAGGTCTAGCCCTCTCCACAATGAGCAGTTCTTC. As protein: CAISESRSSPLHNEQFF.